One sample yielded the 26 T cell receptor beta chains listed below, sequenced in a study of control samples from healthy donors and cancer patients. Profiling relied on immunoSEQ multiplex PCR, and the TCRdb table lists in-frame clones only, not all of them. The sample consists of some 120,000 clones, 85% to 95% of them appearing once. The sample consisted of blood. These receptors were taken from a man between 18 and 35 years old in good health.

V and J are TRBV27 and TRBJ1-1, with D unclear. The CDR3 has 14 amino acids. V shed 6 bases and J shed 5 bases, with 16 bases lying between them. Germline CDR1 reads MNHEY; CDR2 reads SMNVEV (reference sequence). For the CDR3, the DNA is TGTGCCAGCAGCCAATTCGGGGTATATACTGAAGCTTTCTTT. Protein product: CASSQFGVYTEAFF.

J is TRBJ2-1 and V is TRBV6-5; D perhaps matches TRBD1 (6 bases). This CDR3 is 13 amino acids long. The ends were cut back, 4 bases at V and 3 bases at J, with 7 bases in the middle. Germline V CDR1 and CDR2: MNHEY, SVGAGI. CDR3 DNA: TGTGCCAGCAGTTCGGACAGCTACAATGAGCAGTTCTTC. Residues: CASSSDSYNEQFF.

CDR3 bases: TGCGCCAGCAGCTTGGCAACAGGTGATCAAGAGACCCAGTACTTC. It translates to CASSLATGDQETQYF. The chain links TRBV5-1 to TRBJ2-5, with D perhaps TRBD1 (5 bases). CDR3 length equals 15 residues. Trimming shortened V by 0 bases and J by 2 bases, and 11 bases separated the two germline ends. The germline CDR1 and CDR2 sequences are SGHRS and YFSETQ. The variable domain in full, completed from reference TRBV5-1 and TRBJ2-5, reads KAGVTQTPRYLIKTRGQQVTLSCSPISGHRSVSWYQQTPGQGLQFLFEYFSETQRNKGNFPGRFSGRQFSNSRSEMNVSTLELGDSALYLCASSLATGDQETQYFGPGTRLLVL.

V and J are TRBV6-1 and TRBJ1-3; no reliable D call. Deletions cut 4 bases from V and 0 bases from J, with 13 bases between. Germline assignment: CDR1 MNHNS and CDR2 SASEGT. The CDR3 loop spans 16 amino acids. The CDR3 protein is CASSVGPRHSGNTIYF. CDR3 nucleotide sequence: TGTGCCAGCAGTGTCGGGCCTCGGCACTCTGGAAACACCATATATTTT.

The rearrangement links TRBV5-4 to TRBJ1-1; D gene unclear. The germline CDR1 and CDR2 sequences are SGHNT and YYREEE (reference sequence). This CDR3 region has 13 residues. The germline V and J ends were trimmed by 0 bases and 0 bases, with 3 bases remaining between them. The CDR3 DNA reads as TGTGCCAGCAGCTTGGACCTGAACACTGAAGCTTTCTTT. It codes for CASSLDLNTEAFF.

The chain recombines TRBV2 with TRBJ1-5; a weak D match, TRBD1 (6 bases). The germline V gene has CDR1 SNHLY and CDR2 FYNNEI. The CDR3 has 13 residues. V lost 11 bases, J lost 4 bases, and 15 bases lay in between. The CDR3 spells CAAKRGANQPQHF. The CDR3 DNA follows: TGTGCCGCGAAGAGGGGGGCTAATCAGCCCCAGCATTTT.

This chain connects TRBV11-3 to TRBJ2-1; 8 bases line up with TRBD2. Germline V gene lookup returns CDR1 SGHNT and CDR2 YENEEA. V lost 5 bases and J lost 5; bases outside the gene matches: 8. This CDR3 contains 15 residues. In nucleotides, the CDR3 is TGTGCCAGCAGCCCCGGGGGGGGCAACAACAATGAGCAGTTCTTC. Its protein is CASSPGGGNNNEQFF.

The chain employs TRBV5-6 and TRBJ1-1; maybe TRBD1 (5 bases). The length of the CDR3 is 14 residues. Per the germline V gene, CDR1 is SGHDT and CDR2 is YYEEEE. Trimming cost V 5 bases and J 5 bases, with 16 bases left between them. CDR3 sequence reads: CASRIRGRGTEAFF. The CDR3 DNA reads as TGTGCCAGCAGGATTCGGGGACGCGGGACTGAAGCTTTCTTT. The full variable domain, its missing parts supplied by reference TRBV5-6 and TRBJ1-1, is DAGVTQSPTHLIKTRGQQVTLRCSPKSGHDTVSWYQQALGQGPQFIFQYYEEEERQRGNFPDRFSGHQFPNYSSELNVNALLLGDSALYLCASRIRGRGTEAFFGQGTRLTVV.

The chain joins TRBV2 to TRBJ2-7; D uncertain. Germline CDR1 reads SNHLY; CDR2 reads FYNNEI. The CDR3 has 12 amino acids. V was clipped by 4 bases and J by 2 bases, with 6 bases between them. The CDR3 DNA follows: TGTGCCAGCAGTGTACTTACCTACGAGCAGTACTTC. It specifies CASSVLTYEQYF.

This chain joins TRBV3-1 (or the pseudogene TRBV3-2) and TRBJ2-7; the D gene is possibly TRBD1 (5 bases). The CDR3 loop spans 17 amino acids. V lost 0 bases and J lost 5, with 20 bases in between. CDR1 is LGHDT, CDR2 YNNKEL, per germline (reference sequence). The CDR3 coding sequence is TGTGCCAGCAGCCAAGAAAAAGGGGCACCGATTGTGAACGAGCAGTACTTC. This sequence encodes CASSQEKGAPIVNEQYF.

V is TRBV9 and J is TRBJ2-5; D is possibly TRBD2 (6 bases). V gave up 4 bases and J gave up 5 bases, with 24 bases separating them. Germline-derived CDR1 and CDR2 are SGDLS and YYNGEE. The CDR3 runs 17 residues. CDR3 coding DNA: TGTGCCAGCAGCCTCCTCCCCGGGGGTTCGGGTAGGGAGACCCAGTACTTC. It yields the protein CASSLLPGGSGRETQYF.

V is TRBV6-1 and J is TRBJ2-2, with 8 bases identical to TRBD1. There are 16 residues in the CDR3. Trimming took 1 base from V and 6 from J; bases not matched to a gene: 7. From germline, CDR1 is MNHNS and CDR2 SASEGT. The CDR3 here is CASSEGAGGEAGELFF. DNA of the CDR3: TGTGCCAGCAGTGAAGGGGCAGGGGGCGAGGCCGGGGAGCTGTTTTTT.

The V and J genes are TRBV30 and TRBJ2-1; tentative D call: TRBD2 (6 bases). CDR1 and CDR2 (germline): GTSNPN, SVGIG (reference sequence). The V gene lost 5 bases and the J gene lost 1 base, with 12 bases spanning the gap. CDR3 size: 14 residues. The CDR3 DNA sequence: TGTGCCTGGGCCCCCGGGGGTTCCTACAATGAGCAGTTCTTC. This gives the protein CAWAPGGSYNEQFF. The complete variable domain, with remaining parts taken from reference TRBV30 and TRBJ2-1, reads SQTIHQWPATLVQPVGSPLSLECTVEGTSNPNLYWYRQAAGRGLQLLFYSVGIGQISSEVPQNLSASRPQDRQFILSSKKLLLSDSGFYLCAWAPGGSYNEQFFGPGTRLTVL.

This chain uses TRBV7-9 with TRBJ1-1; no clear D. V lost 5 bases and J 2 bases, leaving 18 bases between the germline ends. CDR1 and CDR2 (germline): SEHNR, FQNEAQ (reference sequence). The CDR3 length is 16 residues. This chain's CDR3 is CASSPRHFIYNTEAFF. The CDR3 region has the DNA TGTGCCAGCAGCCCCCGCCATTTCATATACAACACTGAAGCTTTCTTT.

The genes are TRBV30 and TRBJ1-1, with D unresolved. V was pared by 2 bases and J by 1 base, with 11 bases between. Germline values: CDR1 GTSNPN, CDR2 SVGIG (reference sequence). The CDR3 is 14 amino acids. The CDR3 loop reads CAWSSGRGNTEAFF. The CDR3 DNA sequence: TGTGCCTGGAGTTCGGGCCGGGGGAACACTGAAGCTTTCTTT. Full variable domain (rest looked up from reference TRBV30 and TRBJ1-1): SQTIHQWPATLVQPVGSPLSLECTVEGTSNPNLYWYRQAAGRGLQLLFYSVGIGQISSEVPQNLSASRPQDRQFILSSKKLLLSDSGFYLCAWSSGRGNTEAFFGQGTRLTVV.

A single count supports this clone. The chain employs TRBV7-9 and TRBJ2-1; D not resolved. The length of the CDR3 is 13 residues. CDR1 is SEHNR and CDR2 is FQNEAQ in the germline V gene (reference sequence). Trimming shortened V by 4 bases and J by 5 bases, and 9 bases separated the two germline ends. CDR3 region: CASSSSEDNEQFF. For the CDR3, the DNA is TGTGCCAGCAGCTCCTCCGAGGACAATGAGCAGTTCTTC.

The genes are TRBV10-3 and TRBJ2-3; 9 positions match TRBD2. The junction had 4 bases not matched to a gene; V was cut back by 3 bases and J by 6 bases. The CDR3 is made up of 14 amino acids. Germline V gene sequence: CDR1 ENHRY, CDR2 SYGVKD. The CDR3 protein is CAISDSSGVDTQYF. The CDR3 coding sequence is TGTGCCATCAGTGATTCTAGCGGGGTGGATACGCAGTATTTT.

The chain couples TRBV6-2 or TRBV6-3 to TRBJ2-7, with a possible D match to TRBD2 (5 bases). The CDR3 length is 16 residues. Trimming removed 2 bases from V and 0 bases from J, with 14 bases in between. Per germline, CDR1 MNHEY and CDR2 SVGEGT. Here the CDR3 reads CASSYEAAAFSYEQYF. CDR3 nucleotide sequence: TGTGCCAGCAGTTACGAAGCGGCGGCGTTCTCCTACGAGCAGTACTTC.

The V call is TRBV14, the J call TRBJ2-7, with 11 bases that match TRBD1. The ends lost 4 bases at V and 3 bases at J; junction bases unmatched: 2. This CDR3 region has 14 residues. CDR1 and CDR2 (germline): SGHDN, FVKESK. The CDR3 coding sequence is TGTGCCAGCAGCCTGGGACAGGGGGTCTACGAGCAGTACTTC. It encodes CASSLGQGVYEQYF.

V gene TRBV7-9 combines with J gene TRBJ2-3; TRBD1 matches 7 bases. Germline CDR1 SEHNR, CDR2 FQNEAQ (reference sequence). V lost 9 bases and J lost 2; bases outside the gene matches: 17. The CDR3 runs 17 residues. Here the CDR3 reads CASVVFTRTGDTDTQYF. In DNA form, the CDR3 reads TGTGCCAGTGTAGTTTTTACGAGGACAGGAGACACAGATACGCAGTATTTT.

This clone has only one observation. The chain links TRBV5-4 to TRBJ1-6; no clear D. The CDR3 runs 17 residues. The germline V gene encodes CDR1 SGHNT and CDR2 YYREEE (reference sequence). The V end lost 0 bases, the J end lost 6 bases, and 16 bases lay between the germline ends. Here the CDR3 reads CASSLGGRAGSNSPLHF. In nucleotides, the CDR3 is TGTGCCAGCAGCTTGGGCGGGCGGGCAGGATCTAATTCACCCCTCCACTTT. Complete variable domain (other parts from reference TRBV5-4 and TRBJ1-6): ETGVTQSPTHLIKTRGQQVTLRCSSQSGHNTVSWYQQALGQGPQFIFQYYREEENGRGNFPPRFSGLQFPNYSSELNVNALELDDSALYLCASSLGGRAGSNSPLHFGNGTRLTVT.

The rearrangement uses TRBV7-3 and TRBJ2-7, with 10 bases lining up with TRBD1. The CDR3 contains 13 residues. J gave up 6 bases and V 3 bases, and 2 bases lay outside the gene matches. Germline V lookup: CDR1 SGHTA, CDR2 FQGTGA. CDR3 bases: TGTGCCAGCAGCTTCCGGGACAGGGGCGAGCAGTACTTC. The encoded protein is CASSFRDRGEQYF.

The rearrangement uses TRBV6-5 and TRBJ1-2; D ambiguous. The CDR3 runs 13 residues. Trimming shortened V by 2 bases and J by 2 bases, and 6 bases separated the two germline ends. Germline V gene lookup returns CDR1 MNHEY and CDR2 SVGAGI. The CDR3 protein is CASSYPGNYGYTF. CDR3 coding DNA: TGTGCCAGCAGTTACCCCGGAAACTATGGCTACACCTTC.

The V gene is TRBV6-4, the J gene TRBJ1-1; no reliable D call. The CDR3 sequence is 12 residues long. CDR1 and CDR2 (germline): MRHNA, SNTAGT. V was shortened by 4 bases and J by 1 base, with 4 bases between the two germline ends. CDR3 coding DNA: TGTGCCAGCAGTGGGCAGAACACTGAAGCTTTCTTT. It encodes CASSGQNTEAFF.

This rearrangement joins TRBV6-4 to TRBJ2-3; D unclear. The CDR3 extends over 15 amino acids. Germline lookup yields CDR1 MRHNA and CDR2 SNTAGT. V lost 4 bases and J 0 bases, leaving 11 bases between the germline ends. CDR3 DNA sequence: TGTGCCAGCAGTGCGACGGTATCTAGCACAGATACGCAGTATTTT. This translates into CASSATVSSTDTQYF.

A word on this clone: The same CDR3 can be traced to other DNA sequences in this sample. V usage is TRBV27 and J usage is TRBJ1-1; D gene unclear. Germline loops: CDR1 MNHEY, CDR2 SMNVEV (reference sequence). Trimming pared 2 bases from V and 1 base from J, leaving 8 bases between. The CDR3 has 14 amino acids. In DNA, the CDR3 is TGTGCCAGCAGTTTAATGGGTCCGAACACTGAAGCTTTCTTT. Its protein product is CASSLMGPNTEAFF.